The 26 T cell receptor beta chains in this list originate from one sample, sequenced in a study of T cell repertoires in cytomegalovirus infection. TCRdb re-derived calls from the reads in MiXCR, one entry per CDR3 protein. The repertoire includes 830,000 or so distinct CDR3 sequences, 32% of them detected once, and around 12% sits in the top ten. No cognate antigen is known for these TCRs. The sequenced sample was cultured CD8+ T cells from PBMCs, obtained from culture after CMV antigen stimulation. The origin of the receptors is a human donor in good health (CMV status not recorded). Some clones in this sample may be carry-over from other donors' samples.

V and J are TRBV5-6 and TRBJ2-3; perhaps TRBD2 as D (6 bases). CDR3 size: 16 residues. CDR1 and CDR2 from the germline V gene are SGHDT and YYEEEE. Trimming pared 4 bases from V and 4 bases from J, leaving 19 bases between. The CDR3 bases are TGTGCCAGCAGCGTAAGACACGTACGGAGGGCAGATACGCAGTATTTT. Translated: CASSVRHVRRADTQYF. The whole variable domain, remainder taken from reference TRBV5-6 and TRBJ2-3, is DAGVTQSPTHLIKTRGQQVTLRCSPKSGHDTVSWYQQALGQGPQFIFQYYEEEERQRGNFPDRFSGHQFPNYSSELNVNALLLGDSALYLCASSVRHVRRADTQYFGPGTRLTVL.

V gene TRBV27 combines with J gene TRBJ1-5, with D hard to call. The CDR3 spans 15 residues. The ends were cut back, 5 bases at V and 0 bases at J, with 11 bases in the middle. In germline, CDR1 is MNHEY, CDR2 SMNVEV (reference sequence). The CDR3 coding sequence is TGTGCCAGCAGTACCTTTCAGGATAGCAATCAGCCCCAGCATTTT. Protein product: CASSTFQDSNQPQHF.

This clonotype was detected many times. V is TRBV7-8 and J is TRBJ2-4; D might be TRBD2 (7 bases). Between the trimmed V and J ends, which lost 6 bases and 13 bases, there was a span of 19 bases. The CDR3 extends over 13 amino acids. CDR1 SGHVS and CDR2 FQNEAQ come from the germline V gene. The chain's CDR3 is CASRARGAETQYF. The CDR3, as DNA: TGTGCCAGCAGGGCCCGGGGGGCCGAGACACAGTACTTC.

The chain joins TRBV10-2 to TRBJ2-1; 11 bases align to TRBD2. This CDR3 comprises 21 residues. V trimming: 8 bases; J trimming: 0 bases; junction bases outside the gene matches: 21. Per the germline V gene, CDR1 is WSHSY and CDR2 is SAAADI. CDR3 sequence: CASQRGASGGKGDLSYNEQFF. The DNA of the CDR3 is TGCGCCAGCCAACGCGGGGCTAGCGGGGGGAAAGGGGACCTCTCCTACAATGAGCAGTTCTTC.

This clonotype appeared a few times. The chain has TRBV3-1 and TRBJ1-5, with 7 bases that match TRBD1. The V and J ends lost 0 bases and 0 bases, in that order; junction bases with no gene match: 8. There are 18 residues in the CDR3. The germline gives CDR1 LGHDT, CDR2 YNNKEL (reference sequence). CDR3 sequence (DNA): TGTGCCAGCAGCCAAGAAGGGGGCGACTTATATAGCAATCAGCCCCAGCATTTT. Its protein is CASSQEGGDLYSNQPQHF.

The chain recombines TRBV2 with TRBJ2-7; D is undetermined. The CDR3 totals 10 residues. Germline loops: CDR1 SNHLY, CDR2 FYNNEI. Trimming removed 6 bases from V and 4 bases from J, with 4 bases in between. The CDR3 sequence: CASRRYEQYV. As DNA, the CDR3 is TGTGCCAGCAGGCGATACGAGCAGTACGTC.

This clonotype was counted at least ten times. The chain carries TRBV7-6 and TRBJ1-5; 8 bases align to TRBD1. Germline V gene sequence: CDR1 SGHVS, CDR2 FNYEAQ. V lost 5 bases, J lost 1 base, and 4 bases stayed unmatched. This CDR3 comprises 15 residues. As DNA, the CDR3 is TGTGCCAGCAGCCCATGGACAGGGAGCAATCAGCCCCAGCATTTT. This codes for CASSPWTGSNQPQHF.

Many counts were recorded for this clonotype. J is TRBJ1-1 and V is TRBV3-1; tentatively, D is TRBD1 (5 bases). Germline CDR1 reads LGHDT; CDR2 reads YNNKEL (reference sequence). The CDR3 is made up of 13 amino acids. V lost 4 bases, J lost 4 bases, and 10 bases lay in between. DNA of the CDR3: TGTGCCAGCAGCCGCAGGGTTGGCACTGAAGCTTTCTTT. It translates to CASSRRVGTEAFF. The complete variable domain, with remaining parts taken from reference TRBV3-1 and TRBJ1-1, reads DTAVSQTPKYLVTQMGNDKSIKCEQNLGHDTMYWYKQDSKKFLKIMFSYNNKELIINETVPNRFSPKSPDKAHLNLHINSLELGDSAVYFCASSRRVGTEAFFGQGTRLTVV.

This clonotype occurred many times. The chain combines TRBV7-2 with TRBJ2-5; 9 nucleotides agree with TRBD1. The junction had 5 bases not matched to a gene; V was cut back by 3 bases and J by 12 bases. From germline, CDR1 is SGHTA and CDR2 FQGNSA. The CDR3 has 12 residues. The CDR3 loop is CASSLIRDREYF. The DNA of the CDR3 is TGTGCCAGCAGCTTGATCCGGGACAGGGAGTACTTC.

This clonotype has a handful of counts. The chain uses TRBV2 and TRBJ2-3; 10 bases are shared with TRBD1. The CDR3 covers 15 residues. Looked up from germline, CDR1 is SNHLY and CDR2 is FYNNEI. The ends lost 8 bases at V and 2 bases at J; junction bases unmatched: 7. The CDR3 region has the DNA TGTGCCAGCCGTCGACAGGGGGCTAACACAGATACGCAGTATTTT. The encoded protein is CASRRQGANTDTQYF.

In its sample, this clonotype was seen a few times. This chain joins TRBV7-9 and TRBJ2-5, with unresolved D. The ends were cut back, 6 bases at V and 2 bases at J, with 16 bases in the middle. The CDR3 is 15 residues long. CDR1 and CDR2 (germline): SEHNR, FQNEAQ (reference sequence). The CDR3 sequence is CASSYRNRIQETQYF. In DNA form, the CDR3 reads TGTGCCAGCAGTTACAGAAACAGAATACAAGAGACCCAGTACTTC.

This clonotype has more than one count but fewer than ten. This rearrangement joins TRBV27 to TRBJ2-5; tentatively, D is TRBD1 or TRBD2 (5 bases each). The V gene's germline CDR1 is MNHEY and CDR2 SMNVEV (reference sequence). The CDR3 is made up of 11 amino acids. With 6 bases removed from V and 13 bases from J, the gap between germline ends came to 15 bases. The CDR3 protein is CASRRGPRAYF. DNA for the CDR3: TGTGCCAGCAGACGGGGACCCCGGGCGTACTTC.

V gene TRBV7-9 combines with J gene TRBJ2-5, with a tentative D call TRBD2 (6 bases). Germline CDR1 is SEHNR and CDR2 is FQNEAQ (reference sequence). With 7 bases removed from V and 5 bases from J, the gap between germline ends came to 11 bases. CDR3 size: 12 residues. CDR3 sequence: CASKEGGETQYF. The CDR3 DNA reads TGTGCCAGCAAGGAGGGTGGGGAGACCCAGTACTTC.

This clonotype was recorded at least ten times. The rearrangement joins TRBV27 to TRBJ1-6; D unresolved. The CDR3 consists of 17 residues. Germline V gene lookup returns CDR1 MNHEY and CDR2 SMNVEV (reference sequence). V lost 7 bases to trimming and J lost 3 bases, with 19 bases between them. The DNA for the CDR3 is TGTGCCAGCACCAACGCCCTCGGCACCGGCTATAATTCACCCCTCCACTTT. Translated: CASTNALGTGYNSPLHF.

This clonotype turned up a few times. The chain links TRBV4-1 to TRBJ1-6; maybe TRBD1 (5 bases). This CDR3 contains 15 residues. The germline V gene encodes CDR1 MGHRA and CDR2 YSYEKL. The V end was cut by 0 bases, the J end by 4 bases, with 7 bases between. The CDR3 reads CASSQDKGYNSPLHF. CDR3 in DNA: TGCGCCAGCAGCCAAGATAAGGGGTATAATTCACCCCTCCACTTT.

The chain combines TRBV4-1 with TRBJ2-7; 8 nucleotides line up with TRBD1. Germline V gene lookup returns CDR1 MGHRA and CDR2 YSYEKL. The ends lost 2 bases at V and 3 bases at J; junction bases unmatched: 12. CDR3 length: 17 amino acids. The CDR3 region is CASSQRTGPGAYYEQYF. DNA of the CDR3: TGCGCCAGCAGCCAACGGACAGGGCCAGGGGCTTACTACGAGCAGTACTTC.

This clonotype was picked up a small number of times. The rearrangement joins TRBV4-3 to TRBJ2-2; D unresolved. Germline V gene sequence: CDR1 LGHNA, CDR2 YSLEER. V lost 0 bases to trimming and J lost 6 bases, with 5 bases between them. The CDR3 extends over 13 amino acids. CDR3 DNA: TGCGCCAGCAGCCAAGAGGCGGCCGGGGAGCTGTTTTTT. Protein product: CASSQEAAGELFF.

V gene TRBV5-8 combines with J gene TRBJ1-1; 7 bases agree with TRBD1. Germline V gene sequence: CDR1 SGHTS, CDR2 YDEGEE. The CDR3 is made up of 16 amino acids. V lost 4 bases to trimming and J lost 5 bases; unmatched junction nucleotides: 14. The CDR3 region is CASSIARDSRETEAFF. CDR3 sequence (DNA): TGTGCCAGCAGCATCGCTAGGGACAGCCGGGAGACTGAAGCTTTCTTT. Complete variable domain (other parts from reference TRBV5-8 and TRBJ1-1): EAGVTQSPTHLIKTRGQQATLRCSPISGHTSVYWYQQALGLGLQFLLWYDEGEERNRGNFPPRFSGRQFPNYSSELNVNALELEDSALYLCASSIARDSRETEAFFGQGTRLTVV.

J is TRBJ2-1 and V is TRBV5-6; D is undetermined. V dropped 4 bases and J dropped 3 bases, with 17 bases sitting between them. This CDR3 is 16 amino acids long. Germline CDR1 SGHDT, CDR2 YYEEEE. The CDR3 DNA reads TGTGCCAGCAGCCGGAGATTTAAGCAAAACTACAATGAGCAGTTCTTC. Its protein is CASSRRFKQNYNEQFF.

The chain links TRBV7-8 to TRBJ1-2; D possibly corresponds to TRBD1 (5 bases). The CDR3 length is 18 residues. Trimming shortened V by 4 bases and J by 0 bases, and 21 bases separated the two germline ends. CDR1 and CDR2 (germline): SGHVS, FQNEAQ. The chain's CDR3 is CASSSPGLSGGSNYGYTF. The CDR3 region has the DNA TGTGCCAGCAGCTCCCCGGGACTTTCGGGAGGCTCTAACTATGGCTACACCTTC.

This clonotype was seen only a few times. This chain connects TRBV20-1 to TRBJ1-5; D is unclear. CDR3 length equals 16 residues. With 2 bases removed from V and 0 bases from J, the gap between germline ends came to 14 bases. CDR1 is DFQATT, CDR2 SNEGSKA, per germline (reference sequence). The CDR3 coding sequence is TGCAGTGCTAGACGCCCGACGGATTATAGCAATCAGCCCCAGCATTTT. Translating gives CSARRPTDYSNQPQHF.

In this sample, this clonotype turned up a few times. The rearrangement joins TRBV15 to TRBJ1-2; D gene unclear. Germline values: CDR1 LNHNV, CDR2 YYDKDF (reference sequence). The CDR3 contains 14 residues. V dropped 1 base and J dropped 7 bases, with 13 bases sitting between them. The CDR3 sequence is CATSRALGWGGYTF. The CDR3 DNA follows: TGTGCCACCAGCAGAGCTCTGGGGTGGGGTGGCTACACCTTC.

This clonotype was counted between two and nine times. This sequence joins TRBV27 and TRBJ2-5; D might be TRBD2 (5 bases). V was clipped by 4 bases and J by 5 bases, with 17 bases between them. The CDR3 is 15 amino acids. From germline, CDR1 is MNHEY and CDR2 SMNVEV (reference sequence). The chain's CDR3 is CASSSDFVPRETQYF. The CDR3 DNA reads as TGTGCCAGCAGTTCGGACTTCGTACCCAGGGAGACCCAGTACTTC.

V gene TRBV11-3 combines with J gene TRBJ2-2; 8 bases agree with TRBD2. This CDR3 spans 16 amino acids. From germline, CDR1 is SGHNT and CDR2 YENEEA. V gave up 3 bases and J gave up 0 bases; unmatched junction bases: 3. The CDR3 is CASSFGAGANTGELFF. Written as DNA, the CDR3 is TGTGCCAGCAGCTTCGGAGCGGGGGCGAACACCGGGGAGCTGTTTTTT.

This chain joins TRBV28 and TRBJ2-7, with TRBD1 as a possible D gene (5 bases). The V gene's germline CDR1 is MDHEN and CDR2 SYDVKM. The V gene lost 3 bases and the J gene lost 2 bases, with 14 bases spanning the gap. The CDR3 covers 15 residues. In DNA form, the CDR3 reads TGTGCCAGCAGTTTTTTCCGGCAGGGCCCCTACGAGCAGTACGTC. It encodes CASSFFRQGPYEQYV.

The J gene is TRBJ1-2, the V gene TRBV11-2, with no clear D. The V gene's germline CDR1 is SGHAT and CDR2 FQNNGV. Trimming stripped 4 bases from V and 7 bases from J, with 7 bases between. There are 11 residues in the CDR3. The CDR3 coding sequence is TGTGCCAGCAGCTATTTAGGTGGCTACACCTTC. Protein product: CASSYLGGYTF.